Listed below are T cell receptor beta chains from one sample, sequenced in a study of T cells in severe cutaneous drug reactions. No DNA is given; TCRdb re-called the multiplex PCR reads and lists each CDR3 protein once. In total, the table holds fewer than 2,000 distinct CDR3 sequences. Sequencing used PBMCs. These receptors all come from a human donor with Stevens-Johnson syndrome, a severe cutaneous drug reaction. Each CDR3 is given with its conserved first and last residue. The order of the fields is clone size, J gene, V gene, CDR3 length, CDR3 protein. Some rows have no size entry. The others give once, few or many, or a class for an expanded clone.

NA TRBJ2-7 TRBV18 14 CASSPDRTSYEQYF
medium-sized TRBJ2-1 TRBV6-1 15 CASSGTATTYNEQFF
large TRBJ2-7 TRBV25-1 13 CASSELGHYEQYF
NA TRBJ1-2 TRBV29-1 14 CSVVRSPGGNGYTF
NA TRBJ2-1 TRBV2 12 CASSDGPGGLFF
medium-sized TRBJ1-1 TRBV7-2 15 CASSEWGPVNTEAFF
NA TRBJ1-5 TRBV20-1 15 CSASMPGLDGQPQHF
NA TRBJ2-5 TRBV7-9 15 CASSLPTGGEETQYF
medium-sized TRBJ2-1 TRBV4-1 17 CASSRISGESSYNEQFF
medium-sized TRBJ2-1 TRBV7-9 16 CASSRRLAGKDNEQFF
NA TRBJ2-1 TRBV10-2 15 CASSESLAAYNEQFF
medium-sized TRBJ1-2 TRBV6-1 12 CASRGENYGYTF
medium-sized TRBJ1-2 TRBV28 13 CASSLPGGRGYTF
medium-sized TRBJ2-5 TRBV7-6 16 CASSWGSGGGQETQYF
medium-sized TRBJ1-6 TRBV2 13 CASKVSGDSPLHF
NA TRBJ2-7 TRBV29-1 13 CSVAGGRTYEQYF
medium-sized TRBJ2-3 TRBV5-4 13 CASSLAGADTQYF
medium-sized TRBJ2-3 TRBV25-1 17 CASSPPSGKRSTDTQYF
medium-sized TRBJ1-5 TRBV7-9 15 CASSSSRDSNQPQHF
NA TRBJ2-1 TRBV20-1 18 CSASAPMTLAGHFIEQFF
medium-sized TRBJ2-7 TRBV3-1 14 CASSQDRGFDEQYF
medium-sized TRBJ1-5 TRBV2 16 CASSGREIGSNQPQHF
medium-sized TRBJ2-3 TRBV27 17 CASSLSRFTGSPDTQYF
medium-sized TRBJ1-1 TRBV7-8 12 CASSAADTEAFF